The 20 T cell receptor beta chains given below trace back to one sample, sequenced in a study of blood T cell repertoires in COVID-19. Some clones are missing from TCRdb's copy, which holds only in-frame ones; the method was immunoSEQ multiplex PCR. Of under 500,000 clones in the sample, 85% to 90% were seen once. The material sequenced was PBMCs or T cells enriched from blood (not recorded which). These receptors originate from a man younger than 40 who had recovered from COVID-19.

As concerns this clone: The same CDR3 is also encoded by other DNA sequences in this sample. CDR3 nucleotide sequence: TGTGCCAGCAGCCTGGGCCGGGGAGGTGAGCAGTTCTTC. This codes for CASSLGRGGEQFF. The chain carries TRBV3-1 (or the pseudogene TRBV3-2) and TRBJ2-1, with a weak D call TRBD2 (6 bases). This CDR3 comprises 13 residues. Germline CDR1 and CDR2: LGHDT and YNNKEL (reference sequence). V was pared by 4 bases and J by 9 bases, with 13 bases between.

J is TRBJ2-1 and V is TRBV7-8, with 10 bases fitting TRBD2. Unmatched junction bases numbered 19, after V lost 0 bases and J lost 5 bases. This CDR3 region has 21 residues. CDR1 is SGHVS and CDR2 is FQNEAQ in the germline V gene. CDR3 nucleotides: TGTGCCAGCAGCTTAGCCCCCACAGGACTAGCGGCACGCAGGGGCCACAATGAGCAGTTCTTC. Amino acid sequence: CASSLAPTGLAARRGHNEQFF.

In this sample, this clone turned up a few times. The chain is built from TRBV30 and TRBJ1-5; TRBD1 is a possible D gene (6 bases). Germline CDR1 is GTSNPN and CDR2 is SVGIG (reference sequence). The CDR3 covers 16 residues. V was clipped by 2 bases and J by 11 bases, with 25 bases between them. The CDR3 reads CAWSPPTGGRGGAQHF. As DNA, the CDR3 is TGTGCCTGGAGTCCACCGACAGGCGGCCGCGGTGGGGCCCAGCATTTT.

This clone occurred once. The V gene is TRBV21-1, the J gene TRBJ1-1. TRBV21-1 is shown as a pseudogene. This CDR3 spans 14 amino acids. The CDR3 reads CASSNTITYTEAFF. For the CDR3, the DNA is TGTGCCAGCAGCAATACTATCACCTACACTGAAGCTTTCTTT.

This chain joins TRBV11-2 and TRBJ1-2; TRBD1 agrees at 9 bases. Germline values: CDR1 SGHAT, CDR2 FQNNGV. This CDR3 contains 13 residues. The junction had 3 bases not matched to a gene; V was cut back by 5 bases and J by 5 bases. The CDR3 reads CASSPGTGYGYTF. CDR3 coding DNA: TGTGCCAGCAGCCCCGGGACAGGGTATGGCTACACCTTC.

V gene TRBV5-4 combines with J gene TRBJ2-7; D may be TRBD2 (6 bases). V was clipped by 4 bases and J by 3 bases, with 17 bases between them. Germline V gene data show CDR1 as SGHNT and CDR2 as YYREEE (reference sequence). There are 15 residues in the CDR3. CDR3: CASSGLGAGHYEQYF. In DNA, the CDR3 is TGTGCCAGCAGCGGCCTCGGAGCGGGTCACTACGAGCAGTACTTC.

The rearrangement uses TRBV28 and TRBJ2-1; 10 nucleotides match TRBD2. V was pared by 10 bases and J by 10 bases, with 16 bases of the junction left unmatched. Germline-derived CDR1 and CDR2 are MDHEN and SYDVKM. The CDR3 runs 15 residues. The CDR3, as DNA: TGTGCCACCCAATCAGGGGCTAGCGGGAGAGTAGAGCAGTTCTTC. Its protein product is CATQSGASGRVEQFF.

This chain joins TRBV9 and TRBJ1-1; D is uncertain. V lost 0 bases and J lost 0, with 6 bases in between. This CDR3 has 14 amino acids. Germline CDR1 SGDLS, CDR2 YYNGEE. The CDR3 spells CASSVEHVNTEAFF. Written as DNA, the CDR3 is TGTGCCAGCAGCGTAGAACACGTGAACACTGAAGCTTTCTTT.

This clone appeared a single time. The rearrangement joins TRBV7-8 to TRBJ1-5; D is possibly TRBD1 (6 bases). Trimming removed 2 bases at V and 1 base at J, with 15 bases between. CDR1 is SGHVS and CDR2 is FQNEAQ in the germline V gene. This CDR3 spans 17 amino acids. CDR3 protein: CASSLSSTQGSNQPQHF. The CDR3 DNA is TGTGCCAGCAGCTTATCGAGCACACAGGGAAGCAATCAGCCCCAGCATTTT.

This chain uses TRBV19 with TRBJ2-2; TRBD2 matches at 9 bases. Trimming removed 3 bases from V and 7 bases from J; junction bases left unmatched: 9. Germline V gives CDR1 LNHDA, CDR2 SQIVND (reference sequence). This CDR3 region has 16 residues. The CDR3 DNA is TGTGCCAGTAGTATCTGGGTAGCGGGAGACGGCGGGGAGCTGTTTTTT. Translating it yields CASSIWVAGDGGELFF. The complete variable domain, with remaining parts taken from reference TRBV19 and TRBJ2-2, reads DGGITQSPKYLFRKEGQNVTLSCEQNLNHDAMYWYRQDPGQGLRLIYYSQIVNDFQKGDIAEGYSVSREKKESFPLTVTSAQKNPTAFYLCASSIWVAGDGGELFFGEGSRLTVL.

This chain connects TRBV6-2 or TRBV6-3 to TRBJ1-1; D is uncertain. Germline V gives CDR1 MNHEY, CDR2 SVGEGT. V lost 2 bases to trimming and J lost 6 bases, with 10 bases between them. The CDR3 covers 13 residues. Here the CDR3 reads CASSYGIIAEAFF. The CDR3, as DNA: TGTGCCAGCAGTTACGGCATAATCGCTGAAGCTTTCTTT.

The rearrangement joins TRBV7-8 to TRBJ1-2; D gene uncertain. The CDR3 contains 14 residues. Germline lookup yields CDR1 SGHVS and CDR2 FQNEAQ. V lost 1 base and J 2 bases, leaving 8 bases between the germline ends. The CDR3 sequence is CASSLVVGNYGYTF. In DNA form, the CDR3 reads TGTGCCAGCAGCTTAGTCGTCGGGAACTATGGCTACACCTTC.

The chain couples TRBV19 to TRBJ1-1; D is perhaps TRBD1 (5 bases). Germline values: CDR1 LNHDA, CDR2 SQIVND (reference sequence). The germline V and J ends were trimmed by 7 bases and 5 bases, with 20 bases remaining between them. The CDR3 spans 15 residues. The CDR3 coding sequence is TGTGCCAGTAAGGCCGGACACATTGATGGGACTGAAGCTTTCTTT. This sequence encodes CASKAGHIDGTEAFF.

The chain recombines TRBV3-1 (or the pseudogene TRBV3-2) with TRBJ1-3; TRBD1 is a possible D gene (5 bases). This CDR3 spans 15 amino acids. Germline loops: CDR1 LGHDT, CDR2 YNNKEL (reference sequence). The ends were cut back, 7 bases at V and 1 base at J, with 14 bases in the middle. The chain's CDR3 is CASTTNRGSGNTIYF. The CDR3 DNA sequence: TGTGCCAGCACCACAAACCGGGGGTCTGGAAACACCATATATTTT.

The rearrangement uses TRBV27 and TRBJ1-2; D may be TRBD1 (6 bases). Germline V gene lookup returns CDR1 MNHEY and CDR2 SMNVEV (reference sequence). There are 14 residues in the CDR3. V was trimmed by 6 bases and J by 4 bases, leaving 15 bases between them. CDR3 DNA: TGTGCCAGCAGCCCGGGACATAGGAGCTATGGCTACACCTTC. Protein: CASSPGHRSYGYTF.

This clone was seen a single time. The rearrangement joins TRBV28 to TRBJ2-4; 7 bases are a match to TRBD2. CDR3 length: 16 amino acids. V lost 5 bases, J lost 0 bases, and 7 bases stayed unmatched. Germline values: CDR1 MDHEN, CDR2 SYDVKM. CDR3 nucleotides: TGTGCCAGCAGTCGGGGAGGGGTTCTAGCCAAAAACATTCAGTACTTC. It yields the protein CASSRGGVLAKNIQYF. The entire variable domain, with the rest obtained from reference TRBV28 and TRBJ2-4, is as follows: DVKVTQSSRYLVKRTGEKVFLECVQDMDHENMFWYRQDPGLGLRLIYFSYDVKMKEKGDIPEGYSVSREKKERFSLILESASTNQTSMYLCASSRGGVLAKNIQYFGAGTRLSVL.

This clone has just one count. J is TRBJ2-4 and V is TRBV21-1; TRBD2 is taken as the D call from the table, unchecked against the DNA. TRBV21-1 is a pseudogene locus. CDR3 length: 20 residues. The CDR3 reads CASSKAQNRLADKAKNIQYF. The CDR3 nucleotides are TGTGCCAGCAGCAAAGCGCAAAACCGACTAGCCGATAAAGCCAAAAACATTCAGTACTTC.

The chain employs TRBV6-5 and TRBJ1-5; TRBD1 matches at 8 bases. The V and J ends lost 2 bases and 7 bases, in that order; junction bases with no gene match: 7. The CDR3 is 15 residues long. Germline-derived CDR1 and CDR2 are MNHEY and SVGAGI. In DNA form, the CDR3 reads TGTGCCAGCAGTTACGGCAGGGGGCAGGACCAGCCCCAGCATTTT. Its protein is CASSYGRGQDQPQHF.

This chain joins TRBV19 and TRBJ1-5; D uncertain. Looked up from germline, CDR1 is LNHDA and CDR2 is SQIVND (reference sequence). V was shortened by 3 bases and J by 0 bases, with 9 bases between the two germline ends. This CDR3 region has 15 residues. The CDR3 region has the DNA TGTGCCAGTAGTATGGGCAAATATAGCAATCAGCCCCAGCATTTT. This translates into CASSMGKYSNQPQHF.

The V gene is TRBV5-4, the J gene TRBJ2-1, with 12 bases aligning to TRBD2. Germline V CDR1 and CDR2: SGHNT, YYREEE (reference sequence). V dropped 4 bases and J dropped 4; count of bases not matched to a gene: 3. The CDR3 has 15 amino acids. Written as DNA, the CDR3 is TGTGCCAGCAGCGAACTAGCGGGAGGATACAATGAGCAGTTCTTC. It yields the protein CASSELAGGYNEQFF.